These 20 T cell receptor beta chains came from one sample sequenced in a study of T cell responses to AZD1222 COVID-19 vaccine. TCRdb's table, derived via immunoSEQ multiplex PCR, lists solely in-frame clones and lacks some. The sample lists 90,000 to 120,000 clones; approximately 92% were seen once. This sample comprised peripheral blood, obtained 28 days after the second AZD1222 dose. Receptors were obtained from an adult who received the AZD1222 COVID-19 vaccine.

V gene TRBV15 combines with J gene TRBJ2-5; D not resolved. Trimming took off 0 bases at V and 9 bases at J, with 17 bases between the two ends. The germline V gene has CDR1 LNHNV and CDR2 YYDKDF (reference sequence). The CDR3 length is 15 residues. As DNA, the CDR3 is TGTGCCACCAGCAGAGATGTTTCCACTTCGGTGGCCCAGTACTTC. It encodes CATSRDVSTSVAQYF.

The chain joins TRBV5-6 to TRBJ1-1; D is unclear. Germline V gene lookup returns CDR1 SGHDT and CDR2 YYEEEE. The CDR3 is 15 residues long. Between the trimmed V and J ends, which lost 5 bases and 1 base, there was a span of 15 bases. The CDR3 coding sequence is TGTGCCAGCAGGTCTCGAATCCGGGGGAACACTGAAGCTTTCTTT. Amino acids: CASRSRIRGNTEAFF.

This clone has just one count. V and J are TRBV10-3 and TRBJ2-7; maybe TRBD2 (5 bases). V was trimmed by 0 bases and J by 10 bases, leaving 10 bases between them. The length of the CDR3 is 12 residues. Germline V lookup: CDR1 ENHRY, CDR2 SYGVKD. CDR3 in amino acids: CAISESDSIQYF. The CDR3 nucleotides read TGTGCCATCAGTGAGTCGGACTCCATACAGTACTTC.

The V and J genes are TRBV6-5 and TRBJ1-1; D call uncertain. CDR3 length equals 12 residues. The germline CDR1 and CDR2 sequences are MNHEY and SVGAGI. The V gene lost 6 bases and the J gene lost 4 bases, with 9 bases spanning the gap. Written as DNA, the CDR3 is TGTGCCAGCAGGAGTCCGGGCACTGAAGCTTTCTTT. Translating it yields CASRSPGTEAFF.

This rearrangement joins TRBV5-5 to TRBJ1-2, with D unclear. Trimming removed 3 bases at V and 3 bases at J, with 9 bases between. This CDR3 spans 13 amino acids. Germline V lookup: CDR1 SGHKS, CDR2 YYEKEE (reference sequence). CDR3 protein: CASSSQEYYGYTF. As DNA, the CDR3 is TGTGCCAGCAGCTCTCAGGAGTACTATGGCTACACCTTC.

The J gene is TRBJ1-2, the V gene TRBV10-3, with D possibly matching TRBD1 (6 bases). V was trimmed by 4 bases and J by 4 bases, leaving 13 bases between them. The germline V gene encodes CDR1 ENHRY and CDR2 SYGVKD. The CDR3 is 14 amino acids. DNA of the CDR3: TGTGCCATCAGTGCAACCGGACAGTCCTATGGCTACACCTTC. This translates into CAISATGQSYGYTF.

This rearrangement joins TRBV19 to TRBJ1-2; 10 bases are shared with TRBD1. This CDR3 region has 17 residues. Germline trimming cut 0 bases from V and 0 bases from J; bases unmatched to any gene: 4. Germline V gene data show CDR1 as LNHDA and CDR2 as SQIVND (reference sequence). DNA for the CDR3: TGTGCCAGTAGTATAGATTCCGGGACAGGGGCTAACTATGGCTACACCTTC. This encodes CASSIDSGTGANYGYTF.

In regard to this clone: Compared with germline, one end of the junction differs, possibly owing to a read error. CDR3 region: CASSPRGGRYDSPLHF. The CDR3 DNA reads as TGTGCCAGCAGCCCAAGAGGGGGGCGCTATGATTCACCCCTCCACTTT. The J gene is TRBJ1-6, the V gene TRBV3-1 (or the pseudogene TRBV3-2), with D possibly being TRBD1 (6 bases). The CDR3 runs 16 residues. Germline V gene sequence: CDR1 LGHDT, CDR2 YNNKEL (reference sequence).

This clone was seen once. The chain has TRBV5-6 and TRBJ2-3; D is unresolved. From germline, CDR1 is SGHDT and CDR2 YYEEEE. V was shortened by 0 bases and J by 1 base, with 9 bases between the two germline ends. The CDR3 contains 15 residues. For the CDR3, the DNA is TGTGCCAGCAGCTTGGCGGGCCCTGGCACAGATACGCAGTATTTT. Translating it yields CASSLAGPGTDTQYF.

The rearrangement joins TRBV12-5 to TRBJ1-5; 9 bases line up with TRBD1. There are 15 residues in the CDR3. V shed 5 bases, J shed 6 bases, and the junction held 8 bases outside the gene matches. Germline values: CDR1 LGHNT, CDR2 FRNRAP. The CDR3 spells CASGPGQGLTQPQHF. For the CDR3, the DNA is TGTGCTAGTGGTCCGGGACAGGGCTTAACTCAGCCCCAGCATTTT.

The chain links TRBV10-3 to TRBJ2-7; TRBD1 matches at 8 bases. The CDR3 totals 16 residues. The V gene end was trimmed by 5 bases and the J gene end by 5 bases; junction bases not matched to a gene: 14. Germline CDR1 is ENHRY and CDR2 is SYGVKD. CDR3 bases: TGTGCCATCAGTTTAAGTACAGGGGGAAGTCTTCACGAGCAGTACTTC. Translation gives CAISLSTGGSLHEQYF.

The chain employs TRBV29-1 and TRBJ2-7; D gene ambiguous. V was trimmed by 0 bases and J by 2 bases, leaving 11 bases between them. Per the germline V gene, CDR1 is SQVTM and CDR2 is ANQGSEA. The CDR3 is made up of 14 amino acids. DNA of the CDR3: TGCAGCGTTGAAGAGGGCCCAATACCCTACGAGCAGTACTTC. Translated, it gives CSVEEGPIPYEQYF.

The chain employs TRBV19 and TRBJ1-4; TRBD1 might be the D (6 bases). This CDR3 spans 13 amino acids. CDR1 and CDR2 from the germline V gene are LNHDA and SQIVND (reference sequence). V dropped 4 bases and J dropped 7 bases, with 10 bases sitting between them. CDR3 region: CASSSGQSEKLFF. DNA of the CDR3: TGTGCCAGTAGTAGTGGACAGTCTGAAAAACTGTTTTTT. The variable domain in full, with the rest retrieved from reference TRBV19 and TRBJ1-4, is DGGITQSPKYLFRKEGQNVTLSCEQNLNHDAMYWYRQDPGQGLRLIYYSQIVNDFQKGDIAEGYSVSREKKESFPLTVTSAQKNPTAFYLCASSSGQSEKLFFGSGTQLSVL.

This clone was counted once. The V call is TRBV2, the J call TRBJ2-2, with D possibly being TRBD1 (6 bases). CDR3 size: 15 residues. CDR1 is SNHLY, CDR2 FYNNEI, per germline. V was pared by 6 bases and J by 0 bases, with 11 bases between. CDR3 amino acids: CASREDSANTGELFF. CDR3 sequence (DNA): TGTGCCAGCAGAGAGGACAGCGCGAACACCGGGGAGCTGTTTTTT. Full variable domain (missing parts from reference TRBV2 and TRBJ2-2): EPEVTQTPSHQVTQMGQEVILRCVPISNHLYFYWYRQILGQKVEFLVSFYNNEISEKSEIFDDQFSVERPDGSNFTLKIRSTKLEDSAMYFCASREDSANTGELFFGEGSRLTVL.

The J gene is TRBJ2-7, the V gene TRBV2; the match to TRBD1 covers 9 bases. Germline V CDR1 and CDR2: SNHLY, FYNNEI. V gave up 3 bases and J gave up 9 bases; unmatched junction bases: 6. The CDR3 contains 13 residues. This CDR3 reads CASSEGQGFPQYF. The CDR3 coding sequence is TGTGCCAGCAGTGAGGGACAGGGATTTCCGCAGTACTTC.

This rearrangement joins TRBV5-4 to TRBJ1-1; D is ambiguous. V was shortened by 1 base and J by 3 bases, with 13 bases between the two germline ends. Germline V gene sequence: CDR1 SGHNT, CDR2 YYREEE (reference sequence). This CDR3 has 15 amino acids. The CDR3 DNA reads TGTGCCAGCAGCTTGCCACAAGGCGTATACACTGAAGCTTTCTTT. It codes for CASSLPQGVYTEAFF.

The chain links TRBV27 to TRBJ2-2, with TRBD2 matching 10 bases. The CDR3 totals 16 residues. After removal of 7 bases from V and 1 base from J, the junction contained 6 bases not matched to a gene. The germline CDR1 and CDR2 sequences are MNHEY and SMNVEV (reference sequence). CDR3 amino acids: CASKTLAGVNTGELFF. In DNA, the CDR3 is TGTGCCAGCAAAACCCTAGCGGGAGTGAACACCGGGGAGCTGTTTTTT.

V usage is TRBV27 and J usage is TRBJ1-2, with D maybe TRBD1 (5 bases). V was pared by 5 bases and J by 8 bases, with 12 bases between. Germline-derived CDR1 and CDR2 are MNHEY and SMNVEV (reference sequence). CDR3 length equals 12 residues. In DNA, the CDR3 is TGTGCCAGCAGTGGAGCAGGGATCGGCTACACCTTC. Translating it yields CASSGAGIGYTF.

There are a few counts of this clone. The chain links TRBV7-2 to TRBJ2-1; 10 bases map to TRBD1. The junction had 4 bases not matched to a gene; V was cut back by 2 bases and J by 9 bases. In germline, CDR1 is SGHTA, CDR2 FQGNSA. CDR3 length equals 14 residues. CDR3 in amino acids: CASSLMDRGGEQFF. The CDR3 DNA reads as TGTGCCAGCAGCTTAATGGACAGGGGGGGTGAGCAGTTCTTC.

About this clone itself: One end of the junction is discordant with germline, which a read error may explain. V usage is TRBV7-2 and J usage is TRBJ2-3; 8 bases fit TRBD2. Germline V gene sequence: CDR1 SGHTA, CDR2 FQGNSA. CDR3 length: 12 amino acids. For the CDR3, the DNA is TGTGCCAGCAGCCCTGACCCAAGCGGGGGTACTTTT. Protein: CASSPDPSGGTF.